In its sample, the clone carrying this T cell receptor (beta chain) is medium-sized. Its antigen is as yet unknown. Other DNA sequences in the sample encode the same CDR3. The data are from a study of a mutant IDH1 vaccine in newly diagnosed glioma. Generated by immunoSEQ multiplex PCR, the TCRdb table keeps only in-frame clones and is missing some. Among tens of thousands of clones listed, 70% to 80% were seen once. The CDR3 has 14 residues. Germline values: CDR1 LNHNV, CDR2 YYDKDF (reference sequence). Trimming took 3 bases from V and 2 from J; bases not matched to a gene: 1. Time point meaning: week 35, safety follow-up. Each dose of the vaccine consisted of 300 ug of mutant IDH1 20-mer peptide, with topical imiquimod.

The receptor's source is a man between 35 and 55 years old with glioma. The J gene is TRBJ1-5, the V gene TRBV15; TRBD1 matches 7 bases. The sequences come from PBMCs, collected from a glioma patient whose treatment included an IDH1 peptide vaccine. The CDR3 loop reads CATSSTGGNQPQHF. The CDR3, as DNA: TGTGCCACCAGCAGTACAGGGGGCAATCAGCCCCAGCATTTT.